This T cell receptor (beta chain) was sequenced during a study of cytomegalovirus exposure and HLA in healthy donors. Overall study findings and caveats: CMV serostatus was the only immune exposure information that was available. Roughly uniform sequencing depth across donors was assumed, possibly incorrectly.

PCR involved 60 Vbeta and 13 Jbeta primers. Generated by immunoSEQ multiplex PCR, the TCRdb table keeps only in-frame clones and is missing some. In the table there are approximately 150,000 clones, around 80% of which are singletons. The CDR3 has 16 amino acids. Germline assignment: CDR1 SGHNT and CDR2 YYREEE (reference sequence). After removal of 6 bases from V and 5 bases from J, the junction contained 14 bases not matched to a gene. This clone was counted once. The antigen remains unidentified. The chain couples TRBV5-4 to TRBJ1-1; 9 nucleotides match TRBD1. Sequenced input: PBMCs. This TCR derives from a man aged 25 to 40 in good health and CMV-seronegative. This CDR3 reads CASTPSATGGATEAFF. The CDR3 region has the DNA TGTGCCAGCACCCCTTCCGCGACAGGGGGGGCGACTGAAGCTTTCTTT.